Listed below are T cell receptor beta chains from one sample, sequenced in a study of human T cells and chemical hapten exposure. TCRdb re-called the RACE reads with MiXCR, one entry per CDR3 protein. In the table there are 190,000 or so distinct CDR3 sequences, 24% of which are singletons. The starting material was whole blood, obtained in connection with sensitization to the hapten diphenylcyclopropenone (DPC). The receptors were sampled from a middle-aged woman with alopecia areata. Some clones in this sample may be carry-over from other donors' samples. CDR3s include the opening cysteine and the closing phenylalanine or tryptophan. The D gene is left open where the match is weak. The size entry is marked missing in some rows and otherwise reads once, few, many or a size class.

CDR3 DNA	CDR3 protein	clone size	V gene	J gene	D gene
TGCGCCAGCAGCCCTCGAGTTACTAGCGGGAGCTCCTACAATGAGCAGTTCTTC	CASSPRVTSGSSYNEQFF	-	TRBV5-1	TRBJ2-1	TRBD2
TGTGCCAGCAGCCGACCGGCGACTAGCGGGAAGGTTGAGCAGTTCTTC	CASSRPATSGKVEQFF	few	TRBV7-3	TRBJ2-1	TRBD2
TGCAGTGCTAGAGGTCAATTGAGGCTAGCGGGGAATGAGCAGTTCTTC	CSARGQLRLAGNEQFF	few	TRBV20-1	TRBJ2-1	TRBD2
TGCAGCGTTGGGCGCCTAGCGGCCTGGGAAGATACGCAGTATTTT	CSVGRLAAWEDTQYF	-	TRBV29-1	TRBJ2-3	TRBD2
TGCAGTGCTAGAGACGCCGGGACAGGGTCCTACGAGCAGTACTTC	CSARDAGTGSYEQYF	-	TRBV20-1	TRBJ2-7	TRBD1
TGCAGTGCTAGGTGGGACAGAAATCAGCCCCAGCATTTT	CSARWDRNQPQHF	-	TRBV20-1	TRBJ1-5	TRBD1
TGCAGTGCTACACTAGCGCATACCTACGAGCAGTACTTC	CSATLAHTYEQYF	-	TRBV20-1	TRBJ2-7	TRBD2
TGTGCCAGCAGCCCGGGTACGGACATTCAGTACTTC	CASSPGTDIQYF	-	TRBV11-2	TRBJ2-4	-
TGCGCCAGCAGCCAATCCGACAGGGTTAATGAAAAACTGTTTTTT	CASSQSDRVNEKLFF	-	TRBV4-3	TRBJ1-4	TRBD1
TGTGCCAGCAGCTCCCAAACAGGGGGCGAGCAGTACTTC	CASSSQTGGEQYF	few	TRBV7-3	TRBJ2-7	TRBD1
TGTGCCAGCAGCGCCGGAACTGACAGCCAAGCAACCTACCAAGAGACCCAGTACTTC	CASSAGTDSQATYQETQYF	-	TRBV9	TRBJ2-5	-
TGTGCCAGCAGCCCCCCCCAGGGGCGTATTGAAGCTTTCTTT	CASSPPQGRIEAFF	few	TRBV7-9	TRBJ1-1	-
TGTGCCAGCAGTTACCGACGGATGAACACTGAAGCTTTCTTT	CASSYRRMNTEAFF	-	TRBV6-5	TRBJ1-1	-
TGTGCCAGCAGCTCCTCCATCGGGGCCAACGTCCTGACTTTC	CASSSSIGANVLTF	-	TRBV7-3	TRBJ2-6	-
TGTGCCAGCAGCCCAGGGGACAGGAGCTATGGCTACACCTTC	CASSPGDRSYGYTF	-	TRBV7-6	TRBJ1-2	TRBD1
TGTGCCAGCAGTTCCGGGACTCGGGGGGGAGAGACCCAGTACTTC	CASSSGTRGGETQYF	few	TRBV12-3/TRBV12-4	TRBJ2-5	TRBD2